These 21 T cell receptor beta chains were all obtained from the same sample, sequenced in a study of cytomegalovirus exposure and HLA in healthy donors. Amplification used 60 Vbeta primers and 13 Jbeta primers. Only in-frame clones appear in the TCRdb table, and some are missing; sequencing was by immunoSEQ multiplex PCR. The sample has about 170,000 clones, over 65% seen once. The sequencing input was PBMCs. These receptors originate from a female donor in good health and CMV-seronegative.

This chain links TRBV6-1 with TRBJ2-7; D is perhaps TRBD2 (5 bases). Germline loops: CDR1 MNHNS, CDR2 SASEGT. The length of the CDR3 is 13 residues. Trimming took off 6 bases at V and 4 bases at J, with 13 bases between the two ends. Written as DNA, the CDR3 is TGTGCCAGCAGGACCCCGGCGGGTTACGAGCAGTACTTC. Translation: CASRTPAGYEQYF.

The genes are TRBV5-1 and TRBJ2-5, with TRBD1 as a possible D gene (7 bases). This CDR3 is 14 amino acids long. The V gene's germline CDR1 is SGHRS and CDR2 YFSETQ. Trimming cost V 4 bases and J 1 base, with 11 bases left between them. CDR3 residues: CASSVQGGQETQYF. The CDR3 DNA reads as TGCGCCAGCAGCGTCCAGGGGGGCCAAGAGACCCAGTACTTC.

The chain joins TRBV6-1 to TRBJ2-3, with 9 bases aligning to TRBD2. This CDR3 comprises 14 residues. Trimming at V came to 6 bases and at J to 8 bases, leaving 9 bases not matched to a gene. Germline loops: CDR1 MNHNS, CDR2 SASEGT. CDR3: CASRLSGGKGTQYF. CDR3 nucleotides: TGTGCCAGCAGACTCAGCGGGGGGAAGGGTACGCAGTATTTT.

The chain employs TRBV9 and TRBJ2-5, with D unclear. Germline V CDR1 and CDR2: SGDLS, YYNGEE. The germline V and J ends were trimmed by 2 bases and 0 bases, with 14 bases remaining between them. The CDR3 is 16 amino acids. CDR3: CASSVSTGSYQETQYF. In nucleotides, the CDR3 is TGTGCCAGCAGCGTTTCTACGGGTTCGTACCAAGAGACCCAGTACTTC.

This clone was counted between two and nine times. This chain links TRBV6-1 with TRBJ1-1; D is uncertain. Trimming cost V 5 bases and J 8 bases, with 12 bases left between them. The CDR3 consists of 12 residues. From germline, CDR1 is MNHNS and CDR2 SASEGT. CDR3 sequence: CASSLDGREAFF. The CDR3 DNA reads as TGTGCCAGCAGTCTGGACGGGAGAGAAGCTTTCTTT.

The chain uses TRBV6-4 and TRBJ1-5, with unresolved D. The germline CDR1 and CDR2 sequences are MRHNA and SNTAGT. The CDR3 spans 15 residues. V was pared by 0 bases and J by 0 bases, with 6 bases between. CDR3 residues: CASSDSELSNQPQHF. CDR3 bases: TGTGCCAGCAGTGACTCTGAACTTAGCAATCAGCCCCAGCATTTT.

This rearrangement joins TRBV9 to TRBJ1-3; D call uncertain. The CDR3 is made up of 15 amino acids. The ends were cut back, 0 bases at V and 2 bases at J, with 9 bases in the middle. Germline values: CDR1 SGDLS, CDR2 YYNGEE. CDR3 amino acids: CASSVEPSTGNTIYF. CDR3 DNA: TGTGCCAGCAGCGTAGAGCCCTCAACTGGAAACACCATATATTTT.

In its sample, this clone was seen once. The chain combines TRBV5-1 with TRBJ2-7; a possible D gene is TRBD2 (6 bases). Trimming took 0 bases from V and 2 from J, leaving 12 bases between them. There are 15 residues in the CDR3. The V gene's germline CDR1 is SGHRS and CDR2 YFSETQ. In DNA form, the CDR3 reads TGCGCCAGCAGCTTGGCCGGGGGTGGTACCTACGAGCAGTACTTC. Amino acids: CASSLAGGGTYEQYF.

The rearrangement joins TRBV7-2 to TRBJ1-2, with a weak D call TRBD1 (5 bases). The CDR3 has 12 residues. In germline, CDR1 is SGHTA, CDR2 FQGNSA. The V and J ends lost 2 bases and 8 bases respectively, with 9 bases between them. The CDR3 DNA follows: TGTGCCAGCAGCTTACGGGGGACGGGCTACACCTTC. Translation gives CASSLRGTGYTF.

The V gene is TRBV2, the J gene TRBJ1-4; perhaps TRBD1 as D (5 bases). The CDR3 covers 13 residues. Germline loops: CDR1 SNHLY, CDR2 FYNNEI. V gave up 7 bases and J gave up 8 bases, with 14 bases separating them. CDR3 sequence reads: CASIRDWGEKLFF. DNA of the CDR3: TGTGCCAGCATCCGGGACTGGGGCGAAAAACTGTTTTTT.

The chain links TRBV6-5 to TRBJ2-3, with TRBD1 identical over 9 bases. Germline CDR1 reads MNHEY; CDR2 reads SVGAGI. The junction had 7 bases not matched to a gene; V was cut back by 3 bases and J by 3 bases. This CDR3 comprises 16 residues. The CDR3 reads CASSYTPGTGTDTQYF. For the CDR3, the DNA is TGTGCCAGCAGTTATACCCCCGGGACAGGGACAGATACGCAGTATTTT.

The chain uses TRBV9 and TRBJ2-5; 9 positions agree with TRBD2. The germline V gene has CDR1 SGDLS and CDR2 YYNGEE. This CDR3 is 18 amino acids long. V dropped 0 bases and J dropped 1; count of bases not matched to a gene: 10. The CDR3 region has the DNA TGTGCCAGCAGCGTAGACATGGGGACTAGCAGTAGCCAAGAGACCCAGTACTTC. It codes for CASSVDMGTSSSQETQYF.

This clone was picked up one time. V usage is TRBV7-9 and J usage is TRBJ2-7; 7 bases are shared with TRBD1. CDR3 size: 13 residues. Germline values: CDR1 SEHNR, CDR2 FQNEAQ (reference sequence). Trimming took 1 base from V and 3 from J; bases not matched to a gene: 0. The CDR3 region is CASSLGDSYEQYF. The CDR3 bases are TGTGCCAGCAGCTTAGGGGACAGCTACGAGCAGTACTTC.

This sequence joins TRBV2 and TRBJ2-2, with 7 nucleotides matching TRBD2. Germline lookup yields CDR1 SNHLY and CDR2 FYNNEI. J was trimmed by 6 bases and V by 6 bases; bases with no gene match: 10. The CDR3 consists of 15 residues. DNA for the CDR3: TGTGCCAGCAGGGTGAGCGGGGCCAAGGCCGGGGAGCTGTTTTTT. Translating gives CASRVSGAKAGELFF.

The V gene is TRBV13, the J gene TRBJ2-5; 8 positions match TRBD1. Germline lookup yields CDR1 PRHDT and CDR2 FYEKMQ (reference sequence). V lost 3 bases and J lost 6; bases outside the gene matches: 9. The CDR3 length is 15 residues. CDR3 amino acids: CASSLTGTGYQTQYF. For the CDR3, the DNA is TGTGCCAGCAGCTTGACCGGGACAGGATACCAGACCCAGTACTTC.

The chain uses TRBV5-6 and TRBJ1-3; the D is unclear. V was pared by 4 bases and J by 0 bases, with 14 bases between. The CDR3 runs 16 residues. Germline V gene lookup returns CDR1 SGHDT and CDR2 YYEEEE. CDR3 sequence: CASSPAGQSSGNTIYF. The DNA of the CDR3 is TGTGCCAGCAGCCCTGCGGGCCAGAGCTCTGGAAACACCATATATTTT.

This clone has a single count. The genes are TRBV11-1 and TRBJ2-7; 12 bases align to TRBD2. The J segment lost 5 bases and the V segment lost 4 bases, leaving 3 bases of the junction unmatched. The CDR3 covers 14 residues. From germline, CDR1 is SGHAT and CDR2 FQDESV (reference sequence). Written as DNA, the CDR3 is TGTGCCAGCAGCTCTGGACTAGCGGGACACGAGCAGTACTTC. Its protein is CASSSGLAGHEQYF. Together with reference TRBV11-1 and TRBJ2-7, the CDR3 gives the full variable domain: EAEVAQSPRYKITEKSQAVAFWCDPISGHATLYWYRQILGQGPELLVQFQDESVVDDSQLPKDRFSAERLKGVDSTLKIQPAELGDSAMYLCASSSGLAGHEQYFGPGTRLTVT.

Written as DNA, the CDR3 is TGTGCCAGCAGCCCGCGCCCCCAACAGGGGTGGTCCTACAATGAGCAGTTCTTC. Translated: CASSPRPQQGWSYNEQFF. This rearrangement joins TRBV5-6 to TRBJ2-1; TRBD1 matches at 7 bases. CDR1 is SGHDT, CDR2 YYEEEE, per germline. The J segment lost 1 base and the V segment lost 4 bases, leaving 14 bases of the junction unmatched. This CDR3 is built from 18 residues. Drawing the rest from reference TRBV5-6 and TRBJ2-1, the complete variable domain is DAGVTQSPTHLIKTRGQQVTLRCSPKSGHDTVSWYQQALGQGPQFIFQYYEEEERQRGNFPDRFSGHQFPNYSSELNVNALLLGDSALYLCASSPRPQQGWSYNEQFFGPGTRLTVL.

The V gene is TRBV7-9, the J gene TRBJ1-4; maybe TRBD1 (6 bases). Trimming took 5 bases from V and 8 from J, leaving 15 bases between them. This CDR3 is 14 amino acids long. The germline gives CDR1 SEHNR, CDR2 FQNEAQ (reference sequence). The CDR3: CASSPRGAREKLFF. In DNA, the CDR3 is TGTGCCAGCAGCCCCCGGGGGGCAAGGGAAAAACTGTTTTTT. Filled out from reference TRBV7-9 and TRBJ1-4, the complete variable domain reads DTGVSQNPRHKITKRGQNVTFRCDPISEHNRLYWYRQTLGQGPEFLTYFQNEAQLEKSRLLSDRFSAERPKGSFSTLEIQRTEQGDSAMYLCASSPRGAREKLFFGSGTQLSVL.

The chain links TRBV19 to TRBJ1-3, with D uncertain. The V end was cut by 6 bases, the J end by 4 bases, with 7 bases between. CDR3 length equals 12 residues. The germline CDR1 and CDR2 sequences are LNHDA and SQIVND (reference sequence). The chain's CDR3 is CASRQSGNTIYF. CDR3 coding DNA: TGTGCCAGTAGGCAGTCCGGAAACACCATATATTTT.

The chain carries TRBV5-6 and TRBJ2-2; D may be TRBD2 (6 bases). Trimming stripped 4 bases from V and 7 bases from J, with 14 bases between. Germline lookup yields CDR1 SGHDT and CDR2 YYEEEE. This CDR3 contains 14 residues. The CDR3 DNA reads TGTGCCAGCAGCCCGGCCCTGGGAGGCGGGGAGCTGTTTTTT. Protein: CASSPALGGGELFF.